A selection of T cell receptor beta chains follows, all from one sample in a study of T cells in Graves' hyperthyroidism and ophthalmopathy. TCRdb re-derived calls from the multiplex PCR reads in MiXCR, one entry per CDR3 protein. Altogether about 290,000 distinct CDR3 sequences are present, roughly 13% being singletons, with the ten largest covering about 8%. Sequencing used blood. These TCRs come from a woman aged 25 to 45 with Graves' hyperthyroidism that later progressed to Graves' ophthalmopathy. The CDR3 runs from the conserved cysteine through the conserved F or W. The D gene is left open where the match is weak. Size tells how often a clone was seen (once, few, many) or the class of an expanded clone, and some rows leave it out.

d_call j_call v_call clone_size cdr3_aa cdr3_nt
. TRBJ2-1 TRBV7-9 many CASSLSWGVGSYNEQFF TGTGCCAGCAGCCTATCGTGGGGGGTGGGCTCCTACAATGAGCAGTTCTTC
TRBD1 TRBJ1-1 TRBV25-1 . CASSEWGGGLTEAFF TGTGCCAGCAGTGAATGGGGAGGGGGCCTCACTGAAGCTTTCTTT
. TRBJ2-7 TRBV6-1 . CASSEAEGGYEQYF TGTGCCAGCAGTGAAGCCGAGGGAGGCTACGAGCAGTACTTC
TRBD1 TRBJ2-1 TRBV5-1 many CASSGGDRVNEQFF TGCGCCAGCAGCGGGGGGGACAGGGTCAATGAGCAGTTCTTC
. TRBJ2-2 TRBV4-3 . CASSQIGNRELFF TGCGCCAGCAGCCAGATCGGGAATCGGGAGCTGTTTTTT
TRBD2 TRBJ2-1 TRBV4-1 . CASSQGPVAGGNEQFF TGCGCCAGCAGCCAGGGCCCCGTAGCGGGAGGGAATGAGCAGTTCTTC
. TRBJ2-7 TRBV25-1 . CASGRDSYEQYF TGTGCCAGCGGAAGGGATTCCTACGAGCAGTACTTC
TRBD2 TRBJ2-7 TRBV6-1 few CASSEAPGLSLYEQYF TGTGCCAGCAGTGAGGCACCGGGACTATCTCTCTACGAGCAGTACTTC
. TRBJ2-2 TRBV7-7 . CASSPDSYTGELFF TGTGCTAGCAGCCCCGACAGTTACACCGGGGAGCTGTTTTTT
TRBD2 TRBJ2-7 TRBV7-2 many CASSLIAGGLAYEQYF TGTGCCAGCAGCCTAATAGCGGGAGGCCTTGCCTACGAGCAGTACTTC
. TRBJ2-5 TRBV20-1 many CSARVASQETQYF TGCAGTGCTAGAGTGGCTAGCCAAGAGACCCAGTACTTC
TRBD2 TRBJ2-7 TRBV2 many CASIATSGYEQYF TGTGCCAGCATAGCGACTAGCGGGTACGAGCAGTACTTC
. TRBJ2-6 TRBV28 many CASSLSPSYSGANVLTF TGTGCCAGCAGTTTGAGTCCCTCTTACTCTGGGGCCAACGTCCTGACTTTC
. TRBJ1-5 TRBV27 few CASSLGQRNQPQHF TGTGCCAGCAGTTTAGGTCAGCGCAATCAGCCCCAGCATTTT
. TRBJ2-3 TRBV7-9 many CASSLDRPAPRWVTDTQYF TGTGCCAGCAGCTTAGATAGGCCGGCTCCCAGGTGGGTGACAGATACGCAGTATTTT
. TRBJ1-3 TRBV11-3 . CASSDRGGSGNTIYF TGTGCCAGCAGCGACCGGGGGGGCTCTGGAAACACCATATATTTT
. TRBJ2-4 TRBV7-2 many CASSLEAGRNIQYF TGTGCCAGCAGCTTAGAGGCGGGGCGAAACATTCAGTACTTC
TRBD1 TRBJ1-4 TRBV7-2 many CASSADRGREKLFF TGTGCCAGCAGCGCGGACAGGGGACGTGAAAAACTGTTTTTT
TRBD1 TRBJ2-7 TRBV10-2 many CASKEDRGINEQYF TGCGCCAGCAAGGAGGACAGGGGGATCAACGAGCAGTACTTC
TRBD1 TRBJ2-5 TRBV20-1 many CSASSRTGQETQYF TGCAGTGCTAGTTCTCGGACAGGGCAAGAGACCCAGTACTTC
. TRBJ2-7 TRBV29-1 many CSVADRGQGEQYF TGCAGCGTTGCAGATCGAGGCCAGGGGGAGCAGTACTTC
. TRBJ1-2 TRBV4-3 many CASSHAAEYGYTF TGCGCCAGCAGCCACGCAGCCGAGTATGGCTACACCTTC
TRBD1 TRBJ1-1 TRBV19 many CASTQWGKTGALRGEAFF TGTGCCAGTACCCAGTGGGGGAAGACAGGGGCGCTCCGAGGGGAAGCTTTCTTT
. TRBJ2-7 TRBV30 many CAWIRVPAEQYF TGTGCCTGGATCAGGGTACCGGCCGAGCAGTACTTC
TRBD2 TRBJ2-1 TRBV5-1 . CASSLGPWREDNEQFF TGCGCCAGCAGCTTGGGGCCCTGGCGGGAGGACAATGAGCAGTTCTTC
TRBD2 TRBJ2-2 TRBV12-3/TRBV12-4 . CASSFSPPSGRAGELFF TGTGCCAGCAGTTTTTCCCCCCCTAGCGGGAGAGCCGGGGAGCTGTTTTTT
TRBD2 TRBJ2-1 TRBV4-3 . CASSQISSGRYNEQFF TGCGCCAGCAGCCAAATCTCTAGCGGGAGGTACAATGAGCAGTTCTTC
. TRBJ2-3 TRBV27 many CASSWAGSTDTQYF TGTGCCAGCAGTTGGGCCGGGAGCACAGATACGCAGTATTTT
TRBD1 TRBJ1-1 TRBV12-3/TRBV12-4 many CASNKGQQNTEAFF TGTGCCAGCAACAAGGGACAGCAGAACACTGAAGCTTTCTTT